This T cell receptor beta chain was recorded in a study of blood T cells in healthy people across ages. With a J-beta primer mix and a sample-barcoded 5' primer, a second PCR ran roughly 7 to 11 cycles. TCRdb independently ran MiXCR on the 5' RACE reads; one entry per CDR3 protein. Of around 1.5 million distinct CDR3 sequences in the sample, roughly 32% were seen once. Of note for this clonotype: Its antigen remains unidentified.

Study results and caveats: CMV status of donors was unknown, possibly confounding expanded clonotype changes.

CDR3 size: 14 residues. From germline, CDR1 is DFQATT and CDR2 SNEGSKA (reference sequence). The V and J ends lost 1 base and 1 base respectively, with 11 bases between them. Specimen: blood. The chain joins TRBV20-1 to TRBJ2-7, with TRBD1 as a possible D gene (5 bases). The receptor comes from a woman in her 30s in good health. The CDR3 region has the DNA TGCAGTGCTAGAGTTCCAGGGATATCCTACGAGCAGTACTTC. It is translated as CSARVPGISYEQYF.